This T cell receptor (beta chain) is drawn from a study of T cell changes during pregnancy in multiple sclerosis. TCRdb's table, derived via immunoSEQ multiplex PCR, lists solely in-frame clones and lacks some. The table has under 45,000 clones, approximately 94% seen once. The J segment lost 5 bases and the V segment lost 4 bases, leaving 7 bases of the junction unmatched. The CDR3 totals 15 residues. Germline CDR1 reads LNHDA; CDR2 reads SQIVND (reference sequence). The receptor was derived from a female donor with multiple sclerosis, enrolled in a pregnancy study. The V gene is TRBV19, the J gene TRBJ1-2; TRBD1 agrees at 10 bases. The input for sequencing was CD4+ T cells from peripheral blood mononuclear cells, taken in the third trimester of pregnancy. CDR3 residues: CASSTPDRGIYGYTF. The CDR3 DNA is TGTGCCAGTAGTACCCCGGACAGGGGGATTTATGGCTACACCTTC.